The 20 T cell receptor beta chains reported below all come from one sample, sequenced in a study of blood T cell repertoires in COVID-19. The method was immunoSEQ multiplex PCR; TCRdb's version includes in-frame clones alone and lacks a portion of them. The table has 100,000 to 150,000 clones, around 85% seen once; the top ten hold about a sixth. Sequencing input: peripheral blood. Source of these receptors: a man aged 30-40 years with COVID-19, enrolled during active disease.

V is TRBV6-5 and J is TRBJ2-1; D might be TRBD1 (6 bases). V lost 7 bases and J 0 bases, leaving 13 bases between the germline ends. Per germline, CDR1 MNHEY and CDR2 SVGAGI. CDR3 length: 15 amino acids. The CDR3 DNA sequence: TGTGCCAGCATCCAGGACAGTAGCTCCTACAATGAGCAGTTCTTC. Its translation is CASIQDSSSYNEQFF.

The sample holds one count of this clone. The chain links TRBV3-1 (or the pseudogene TRBV3-2) to TRBJ1-2; D is uncertain. The germline CDR1 and CDR2 sequences are LGHDT and YNNKEL (reference sequence). This CDR3 is built from 12 residues. With 4 bases removed from V and 4 bases from J, the gap between germline ends came to 7 bases. CDR3 amino acids: CASSPRGYGYTF. In DNA form, the CDR3 reads TGTGCCAGCAGCCCACGGGGCTATGGCTACACCTTC.

The V gene is TRBV4-1, the J gene TRBJ2-1; 10 bases are shared with TRBD2. Germline CDR1 is MGHRA and CDR2 is YSYEKL. With V trimmed by 4 bases and J by 8 bases, 5 bases remained unmatched. The CDR3 has 14 residues. The CDR3 nucleotides are TGCGCCAGCAGCCCCCCGGGGACTAGCGATGAGCAGTTCTTC. This gives the protein CASSPPGTSDEQFF.

V and J are TRBV7-2 and TRBJ2-1; 9 positions agree with TRBD1. CDR1 and CDR2 (germline): SGHTA, FQGNSA. The ends lost 5 bases at V and 2 bases at J; junction bases unmatched: 7. The CDR3 loop spans 16 amino acids. CDR3 DNA: TGTGCCAGCAGCCCCCGGACAGGGGTCCCCTACAATGAGCAGTTCTTC. This sequence encodes CASSPRTGVPYNEQFF.

The rearrangement joins TRBV28 to TRBJ2-2; TRBD2 matches at 14 bases. This CDR3 has 20 amino acids. V lost 7 bases and J lost 3; bases outside the gene matches: 16. Germline V gene lookup returns CDR1 MDHEN and CDR2 SYDVKM. The CDR3 region is CASTIFSPWGLAGDTGELFF. The CDR3 bases are TGTGCCAGCACCATTTTTAGCCCTTGGGGACTAGCGGGGGACACCGGGGAGCTGTTTTTT.

V is TRBV19 and J is TRBJ1-2; tentative D call: TRBD1 (5 bases). CDR3 size: 14 residues. Trimming stripped 7 bases from V and 0 bases from J, with 12 bases between. Germline-derived CDR1 and CDR2 are LNHDA and SQIVND (reference sequence). CDR3 in amino acids: CASTPTVSNYGYTF. CDR3 in DNA: TGTGCCAGTACTCCGACAGTATCTAACTATGGCTACACCTTC.

A note on this clone: A clone one base away is much larger, so this may be a read error. The chain joins TRBV6-6 to TRBJ1-1; possible D gene TRBD1, 6 bases. Germline-derived CDR1 and CDR2 are MNHNY and SVGAGI (reference sequence). The CDR3 consists of 11 residues. Trimming removed 6 bases at V and 4 bases at J, with 6 bases between. The CDR3 region is CASRQGTEAFF. Here the CDR3 DNA reads TGTGCCAGCAGACAGGGCACTGAAGCTTTCTTT.

The rearrangement uses TRBV5-1 and TRBJ1-1; 10 bases line up with TRBD1. Unmatched junction bases numbered 17, after V lost 5 bases and J lost 4 bases. This CDR3 spans 18 amino acids. Germline CDR1 and CDR2: SGHRS and YFSETQ. This chain's CDR3 is CASRQFPWTGGISTEAFF. CDR3 sequence (DNA): TGCGCCAGCAGGCAGTTCCCGTGGACAGGGGGAATTTCCACTGAAGCTTTCTTT. Complete variable domain (other parts from reference TRBV5-1 and TRBJ1-1): KAGVTQTPRYLIKTRGQQVTLSCSPISGHRSVSWYQQTPGQGLQFLFEYFSETQRNKGNFPGRFSGRQFSNSRSEMNVSTLELGDSALYLCASRQFPWTGGISTEAFFGQGTRLTVV.

J is TRBJ2-1 and V is TRBV5-5; D is perhaps TRBD1 (6 bases). Germline loops: CDR1 SGHKS, CDR2 YYEKEE (reference sequence). V gave up 1 base and J gave up 2 bases, with 7 bases separating them. This CDR3 is built from 14 residues. The CDR3 region has the DNA TGTGCCAGCAGCTTGTGGGACACCTACAATGAGCAGTTCTTC. Its protein product is CASSLWDTYNEQFF.

Here the CDR3 reads CASRSTGGFSGNTIYF. The CDR3 DNA follows: TGTGCCAGCAGGTCGACAGGGGGATTCTCTGGAAACACCATATATTTT. The chain employs TRBV28 and TRBJ1-3; TRBD1 matches at 9 bases. This CDR3 region has 16 residues. The germline V gene encodes CDR1 MDHEN and CDR2 SYDVKM. V lost 6 bases and J lost 0; bases outside the gene matches: 6.

This clone occurred a few times. The rearrangement joins TRBV4-2 to TRBJ2-1; 8 bases are a match to TRBD2. Looked up from germline, CDR1 is LGHNA and CDR2 is YNFKEQ. Trimming at V came to 4 bases and at J to 5 bases, leaving 13 bases not matched to a gene. The length of the CDR3 is 17 residues. CDR3 nucleotides: TGTGCCAGCAGCCGGCAAACCACACTAGCGGAGCACAATGAGCAGTTCTTC. It codes for CASSRQTTLAEHNEQFF.

J is TRBJ1-2 and V is TRBV6-2 or TRBV6-3, with D hard to call. The CDR3 consists of 13 residues. Germline V lookup: CDR1 MNHEY, CDR2 SVGEGT. Trimming stripped 2 bases from V and 4 bases from J, with 8 bases between. DNA of the CDR3: TGTGCCAGCAGTTACGGAGGATTCTATGGCTACACCTTC. This encodes CASSYGGFYGYTF.

The genes are TRBV28 and TRBJ1-4, with D unclear. The CDR3 sequence is 14 residues long. Trimming cost V 4 bases and J 14 bases, with 20 bases left between them. Germline V gives CDR1 MDHEN, CDR2 SYDVKM. CDR3 coding DNA: TGTGCCAGCAGTTCCGACACCAACTCGCTTCGGCTGTTTTTT. This codes for CASSSDTNSLRLFF.

The chain uses TRBV5-8 and TRBJ2-7; possibly TRBD1 for D (6 bases). The CDR3 has 14 residues. Trimming removed 4 bases at V and 7 bases at J, with 18 bases between. Germline assignment: CDR1 SGHTS and CDR2 YDEGEE. The CDR3 loop reads CASSPRTAFQEQYF. CDR3 nucleotides: TGTGCCAGCAGCCCCCGGACAGCCTTCCAGGAGCAGTACTTC.

This clone was seen a single time. V usage is TRBV18 and J usage is TRBJ2-2, with TRBD1 identical over 7 bases. The CDR3 has 15 residues. CDR1 is KGHSH and CDR2 is LQKENI in the germline V gene. Trimming cost V 3 bases and J 0 bases; bases outside gene matches: 1. The CDR3 reads CASSPQGANTGELFF. Written as DNA, the CDR3 is TGTGCCAGCTCACCGCAGGGGGCGAACACCGGGGAGCTGTTTTTT.

This clone was counted a single time. The CDR3 bases are TGTGCCAGCAGCTTAGCTCAGGGTTCTGAGCAGTTCTTC. It codes for CASSLAQGSEQFF. V gene TRBV11-3 combines with J gene TRBJ2-1; D perhaps matches TRBD1 (5 bases). Trimming left V 1 base short and J 9 bases short, with 10 bases between. The CDR3 runs 13 residues. CDR1 SGHNT and CDR2 YENEEA come from the germline V gene. The entire variable domain, with the rest obtained from reference TRBV11-3 and TRBJ2-1, is as follows: EAGVVQSPRYKIIEKKQPVAFWCNPISGHNTLYWYLQNLGQGPELLIRYENEEAVDDSQLPKDRFSAERLKGVDSTLKIQPAELGDSAVYLCASSLAQGSEQFFGPGTRLTVL.

Regarding this clone: The germline gene is not matched at one end of the junction; a read error may be the cause. The chain is built from TRBV7-6 and TRBJ2-3; weak D call: TRBD1 (5 bases). There are 13 residues in the CDR3. Germline assignment: CDR1 SGHVS and CDR2 FNYEAQ. The DNA for the CDR3 is TGTGCCAGCAGCTTACTCGAGACAGATGCGCAGTATTTT. This encodes CASSLLETDAQYF.

V is TRBV13 and J is TRBJ2-3, with D unresolved. Germline V gives CDR1 PRHDT, CDR2 FYEKMQ (reference sequence). The CDR3 totals 13 residues. V dropped 3 bases and J dropped 3 bases, with 7 bases sitting between them. The CDR3 here is CASSLASTDTQYF. The CDR3 bases are TGTGCCAGCAGCTTGGCCAGTACAGATACGCAGTATTTT.

The chain uses TRBV6-5 and TRBJ1-2, with 7 bases aligning to TRBD1. This CDR3 has 11 residues. Looked up from germline, CDR1 is MNHEY and CDR2 is SVGAGI. The junction had 3 bases not matched to a gene; V was cut back by 8 bases and J by 6 bases. CDR3 region: CASGRGHGYTF. Here the CDR3 DNA reads TGTGCCAGCGGAAGGGGGCATGGCTACACCTTC.

The chain carries TRBV5-5 and TRBJ1-1, with TRBD1 as a possible D gene (6 bases). Looked up from germline, CDR1 is SGHKS and CDR2 is YYEKEE (reference sequence). V lost 0 bases and J lost 10, with 13 bases in between. The CDR3 consists of 13 residues. CDR3 amino acids: CASSLVGANLAFF. The CDR3 DNA follows: TGTGCCAGCAGCTTGGTGGGGGCCAATTTAGCTTTCTTT.